This entry features one T cell receptor (beta chain) sequence. The V and J ends lost 2 bases and 3 bases respectively, with 8 bases between them. CDR1 is SGHTA, CDR2 FQGNSA, per germline. The CDR3 is 13 residues long. Some clones are missing from TCRdb's copy, which holds only in-frame ones; the method was immunoSEQ multiplex PCR. The sample yields approximately 200,000 clones, about 89% seen once. The source of the sample is a study of cytomegalovirus exposure and HLA in healthy donors. This receptor was obtained from a woman aged 18-29 years in good health and CMV-seronegative. Sequences were obtained from PBMCs. This chain connects TRBV7-2 to TRBJ2-7; D may be TRBD1 (5 bases). CDR3 protein: CASSLNRIYEQYF. The CDR3 bases are TGTGCCAGCAGCTTAAACAGGATCTACGAGCAGTACTTC.